This T cell receptor (beta chain) was profiled in a study of blood T cell repertoires in COVID-19. Turning to the study itself: Spain, Italy and the United States supplied samples that represented acute and convalescent COVID-19. PBMCs, B-cell-depleted T cells, or T cells were the source of the cDNA or gDNA that made up the material.

Recruited during active infection, patients (from Seattle) were subsequently followed longitudinally. The CDR3 runs to 17 residues. V was cut by 3 bases and J by 3 bases, with 15 bases left in between. The germline V gene encodes CDR1 MNHNS and CDR2 SASEGT. Per the authors' pipeline: Estimates of nucleated cell counts were drawn from the amplification of reference gene primers. Profiled with immunoSEQ multiplex PCR; TCRdb holds only in-frame clones, not every one. V, J and clone size are taken as reported in that table, and D and trimming were inferred from the DNA itself. The table lists more than 300,000 clones, about nine tenths of them singletons.

The source of this sequence is a woman in her sixties or seventies with COVID-19, enrolled during active disease. V usage is TRBV6-1 and J usage is TRBJ1-6; D is possibly TRBD1 (6 bases). Input material: peripheral blood. The CDR3 nucleotides are TGTGCCAGCAGTGACGGTTACAGGGCGTACTATAATTCACCCCTCCACTTT. It translates to CASSDGYRAYYNSPLHF.